This T cell receptor beta chain was obtained from a study of blood T cell repertoires in COVID-19. Method: immunoSEQ multiplex PCR; TCRdb's copy keeps in-frame clones and lacks some. The data hold 240,000 or so clones, with 85% to 90% observed a single time. V gave up 10 bases and J gave up 0 bases, with 19 bases separating them. This CDR3 comprises 15 residues. Germline V gene lookup returns CDR1 MNHEY and CDR2 SVGAGI. Residents of approximately 25 US areas, aged roughly 18 to 89 years, made up the participants. This TCR was sampled from a man aged 50 to 60 who had been exposed to COVID-19. The chain is built from TRBV6-5 and TRBJ2-7; D is possibly TRBD2 (7 bases). Source material: PBMCs or T cells enriched from blood (not recorded which). CDR3 region: CATAMGGDNSYEQYV. CDR3 sequence (DNA): TGTGCCACTGCGATGGGGGGGGACAACTCCTACGAGCAGTACGTC.